One and the same sample provided the 2 T cell receptor beta chains below, sequenced in a study of OX40 agonist ivuxolimab in advanced cancers. The repertoire was sequenced with immunoSEQ multiplex PCR; TCRdb's copy has only in-frame clones and lacks some. The table records more than 45,000 clones, about 74% of them present only once. The source was CD4+ or CD8+ T cells sorted from blood, collected in a trial of the OX40 agonist ivuxolimab. These receptors all come from an adult with an advanced solid tumor such as melanoma, head and neck, liver or kidney cancer.

V is TRBV5-4 and J is TRBJ1-6, with TRBD1 matching 10 bases. V was clipped by 4 bases and J by 5 bases; unmatched bases: 6. Germline V gene sequence: CDR1 SGHNT, CDR2 YYREEE (reference sequence). The CDR3 covers 16 residues. CDR3 region: CASSVRDRGNNSPLHF. In DNA, the CDR3 is TGTGCCAGCAGCGTCCGGGACAGGGGTAATAATTCACCCCTCCACTTT. Looking up the rest from reference TRBV5-4 and TRBJ1-6 gives the full variable domain: ETGVTQSPTHLIKTRGQQVTLRCSSQSGHNTVSWYQQALGQGPQFIFQYYREEENGRGNFPPRFSGLQFPNYSSELNVNALELDDSALYLCASSVRDRGNNSPLHFGNGTRLTVT.

V is TRBV7-9 and J is TRBJ2-7; D call uncertain. The ends were cut back, 5 bases at V and 5 bases at J, with 16 bases in the middle. The CDR3 has 14 residues. Germline V gives CDR1 SEHNR, CDR2 FQNEAQ (reference sequence). CDR3 DNA sequence: TGTGCCAGCAGCCTGAACCGACGATCCAACGAGCAGTACTTC. This gives the protein CASSLNRRSNEQYF. Full variable domain (rest looked up from reference TRBV7-9 and TRBJ2-7): DTGVSQNPRHKITKRGQNVTFRCDPISEHNRLYWYRQTLGQGPEFLTYFQNEAQLEKSRLLSDRFSAERPKGSFSTLEIQRTEQGDSAMYLCASSLNRRSNEQYFGPGTRLTVT.